This TCR beta chain was identified in a study of CD8 T cells in ankylosing spondylitis. Study-wide results and caveats: Researchers report that disease-linked clones proved CD8+ and relatively rare in peripheral blood. The clones that were linked to disease were reported to be significantly enriched in matched synovial fluid samples from ankylosing spondylitis patients. Reactive arthritis synovial fluid and blood previously showed some of these motif variants. A TCR beta motif of roughly eight highly homologous variants seemed to mark ankylosing spondylitis blood.

TCRdb re-derived calls from the 5' RACE reads in MiXCR, one entry per CDR3 protein. The sample includes just under 550,000 distinct CDR3 sequences, approximately 12% of them seen just once. For this clonotype: What it recognizes is unknown.

This CDR3 region has 13 residues. The germline gives CDR1 MDHEN, CDR2 SYDVKM. V gave up 11 bases and J gave up 6 bases, with 17 bases separating them. V and J are TRBV28 and TRBJ1-5; D ambiguous. The sample taken for sequencing was blood, either unsorted or a sorted T cell fraction (not recorded which). The TCR comes from a male donor with ankylosing spondylitis. The CDR3 here is CAAQAFAGQPQHF. For the CDR3, the DNA is TGTGCCGCCCAGGCCTTCGCAGGTCAGCCCCAGCATTTT.